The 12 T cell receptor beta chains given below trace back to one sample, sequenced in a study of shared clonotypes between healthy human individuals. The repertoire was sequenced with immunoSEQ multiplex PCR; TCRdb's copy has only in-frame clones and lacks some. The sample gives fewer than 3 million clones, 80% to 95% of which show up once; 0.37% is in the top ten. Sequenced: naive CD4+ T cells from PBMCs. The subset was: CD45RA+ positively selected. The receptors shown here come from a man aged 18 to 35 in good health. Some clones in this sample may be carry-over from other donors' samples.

CDR3 loop: CSSREGPSEKLFF. In DNA, the CDR3 is TGCAGCTCCCGGGAAGGGCCTTCTGAAAAACTGTTTTTT. The chain couples TRBV29-1 to TRBJ1-4; D remains ambiguous. V was trimmed by 8 bases and J by 7 bases, leaving 17 bases between them. The CDR3 spans 13 residues. Germline V gene data show CDR1 as SQVTM and CDR2 as ANQGSEA.

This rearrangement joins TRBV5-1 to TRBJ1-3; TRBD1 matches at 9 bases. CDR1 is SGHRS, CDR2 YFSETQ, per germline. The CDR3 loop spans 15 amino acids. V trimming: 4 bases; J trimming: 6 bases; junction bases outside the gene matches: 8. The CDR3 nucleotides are TGCGCCAGCAGCATCCGGGACAGGGATGAAAACACCATATATTTT. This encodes CASSIRDRDENTIYF.

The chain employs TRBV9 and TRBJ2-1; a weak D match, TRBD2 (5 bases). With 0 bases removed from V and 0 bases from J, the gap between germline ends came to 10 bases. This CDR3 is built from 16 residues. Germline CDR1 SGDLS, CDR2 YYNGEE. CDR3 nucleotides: TGTGCCAGCAGCGTAGACCCTAGCTACTCCTACAATGAGCAGTTCTTC. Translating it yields CASSVDPSYSYNEQFF. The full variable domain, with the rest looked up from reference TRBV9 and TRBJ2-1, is DSGVTQTPKHLITATGQRVTLRCSPRSGDLSVYWYQQSLDQGLQFLIQYYNGEERAKGNILERFSAQQFPDLHSELNLSSLELGDSALYFCASSVDPSYSYNEQFFGPGTRLTVL.

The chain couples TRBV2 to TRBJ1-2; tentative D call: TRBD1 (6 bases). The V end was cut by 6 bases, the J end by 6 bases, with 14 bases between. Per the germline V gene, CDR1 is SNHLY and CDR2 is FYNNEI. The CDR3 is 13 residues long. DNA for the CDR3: TGTGCCAGCAGGACAAACAGGGACGATGGCTACACCTTC. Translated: CASRTNRDDGYTF.

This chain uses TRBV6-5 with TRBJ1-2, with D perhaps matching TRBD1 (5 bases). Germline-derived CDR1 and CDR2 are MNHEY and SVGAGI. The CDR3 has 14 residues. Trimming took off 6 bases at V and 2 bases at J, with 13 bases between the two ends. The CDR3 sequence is CASSRGVLNYGYTF. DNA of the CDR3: TGTGCCAGCAGCCGGGGGGTCCTGAACTATGGCTACACCTTC.

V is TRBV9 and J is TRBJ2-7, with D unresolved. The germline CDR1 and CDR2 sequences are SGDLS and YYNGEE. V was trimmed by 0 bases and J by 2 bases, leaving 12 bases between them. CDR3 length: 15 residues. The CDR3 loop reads CASSVAAQPTYEQYF. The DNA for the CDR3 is TGTGCCAGCAGCGTAGCTGCCCAGCCCACCTACGAGCAGTACTTC. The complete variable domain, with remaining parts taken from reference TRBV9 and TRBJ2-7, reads DSGVTQTPKHLITATGQRVTLRCSPRSGDLSVYWYQQSLDQGLQFLIQYYNGEERAKGNILERFSAQQFPDLHSELNLSSLELGDSALYFCASSVAAQPTYEQYFGPGTRLTVT.

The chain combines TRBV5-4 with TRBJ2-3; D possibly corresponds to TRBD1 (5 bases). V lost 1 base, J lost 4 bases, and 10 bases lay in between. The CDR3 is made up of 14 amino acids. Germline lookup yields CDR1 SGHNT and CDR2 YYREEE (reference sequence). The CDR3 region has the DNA TGTGCCAGCAGCTTGAGTGGGGCTGCAGATACGCAGTATTTT. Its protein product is CASSLSGAADTQYF.

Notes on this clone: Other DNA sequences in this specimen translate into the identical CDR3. The CDR3 sequence: CASSPRGVETQYF. The CDR3 coding sequence is TGTGCCAGCAGCCCTAGGGGTGTGGAGACCCAGTACTTC. The chain has TRBV9 and TRBJ2-5; a possible D gene is TRBD1 (5 bases). The CDR3 runs 13 residues. Germline V CDR1 and CDR2: SGDLS, YYNGEE. Between the trimmed V and J ends, which lost 4 bases and 5 bases, there was a span of 12 bases.

The CDR3 DNA is TGCGCCAGCAGCCAAGTGATAACTAGGTCCTACGAGCAGTACTTC. Amino acid sequence: CASSQVITRSYEQYF. The chain is built from TRBV4-3 and TRBJ2-7; a possible D gene is TRBD2 (5 bases). The CDR3 loop spans 15 amino acids. The germline CDR1 and CDR2 sequences are LGHNA and YSLEER. V dropped 1 base and J dropped 1 base, with 11 bases sitting between them.

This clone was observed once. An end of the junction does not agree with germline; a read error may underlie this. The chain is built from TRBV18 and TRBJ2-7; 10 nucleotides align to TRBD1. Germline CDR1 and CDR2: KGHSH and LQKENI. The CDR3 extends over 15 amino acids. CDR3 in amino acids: CASSPPGGQGGERYF. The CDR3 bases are TGTGCCAGCTCACCTCCAGGCGGACAGGGGGGAGAGCGGTACTTC.

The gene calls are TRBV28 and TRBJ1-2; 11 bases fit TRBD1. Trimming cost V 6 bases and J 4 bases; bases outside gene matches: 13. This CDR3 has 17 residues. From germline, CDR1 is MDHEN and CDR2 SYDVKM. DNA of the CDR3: TGTGCCAGCAGCACTCCATTCTCGGGACAGGGGGTCTATGGCTACACCTTC. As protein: CASSTPFSGQGVYGYTF.

The CDR3 DNA follows: TGTGCCAGCAGCCCCCCCCGAGGGGGCAAAGACACCGGGGAGCTGTTTTTT. This encodes CASSPPRGGKDTGELFF. The chain recombines TRBV7-2 with TRBJ2-2, with 7 bases lining up with TRBD1. This CDR3 comprises 17 residues. From germline, CDR1 is SGHTA and CDR2 FQGNSA. V trimming: 5 bases; J trimming: 3 bases; junction bases outside the gene matches: 12.